Listed below are T cell receptor beta chains from one sample, sequenced in a study of cytomegalovirus exposure and HLA in healthy donors. Data came from immunoSEQ multiplex PCR; TCRdb stores just in-frame clones and leaves some out. In the table there are over 150,000 clones, around 73% of which are singletons. The sequencing input was PBMCs. These receptors all come from a woman aged 18 to 35 in good health and CMV-seropositive. CDR3s include the opening cysteine and the closing phenylalanine or tryptophan. The order of the fields is clone size, V gene, J gene, D gene, CDR3 DNA, CDR3 protein. A D gene is named only where the DNA matches it firmly. Size values are once, few and many counts, or a class for expanded clones, and some rows have none.

>.|TRBV7-3|TRBJ2-3|.
TGTGCCAGCAGCGCGACAAGGCAAGATACGCAGTATTTT
CASSATRQDTQYF
>once|TRBV14|TRBJ2-5|.
TGTGCCAGCAGCCAAGAGGCAGGGGGGCTCCAAGAGACCCAGTACTTC
CASSQEAGGLQETQYF
>.|TRBV5-8|TRBJ2-7|TRBD2
TGTGCCAGCAGCTACCTCGCGGGGGACGAGCAGTACTTC
CASSYLAGDEQYF
>.|TRBV5-1|TRBJ2-7|.
TGCGCCAGCAGCTGGGGACTTGACGAGCAGTACTTC
CASSWGLDEQYF
>few|TRBV9|TRBJ1-2|TRBD1
TGTGCCAGCAGCGAACAGACAGGGAACTATGGCTACACCTTC
CASSEQTGNYGYTF
>few|TRBV19|TRBJ1-2|TRBD1
TGTGCCAGTAGTAGGGGACAGAACCCTAACTATGGCTACACCTTC
CASSRGQNPNYGYTF
>.|TRBV30|TRBJ2-3|TRBD2
TGTGCCTGGACCCTAGGGACTAGCGGAACAGATACGCAGTATTTT
CAWTLGTSGTDTQYF
>.|TRBV29-1|TRBJ2-5|.
TGCAGCGTTGGCTCAGGGGCCGAGACCCAGTACTTC
CSVGSGAETQYF
>.|TRBV5-1|TRBJ1-4|TRBD1
TGCGCCAGCAGCTACCAGGGACAGGGGACCACTAATGAAAAACTGTTTTTT
CASSYQGQGTTNEKLFF
>few|TRBV6-5|TRBJ2-5|.
TGTGCCAGCGCAGGGGCCCTCGGGCAAAAGACCCAGTACTTC
CASAGALGQKTQYF
>.|TRBV9|TRBJ1-2|.
TGTGCCAGCAGCCCCGGGGGTGGGTACGGCTACACCTTC
CASSPGGGYGYTF
>.|TRBV2|TRBJ1-1|.
TGTGCCAGCAGTGACGGTTATGTCAGGGGAGAGACTGAAGCTTTCTTT
CASSDGYVRGETEAFF
>.|TRBV20-1|TRBJ2-4|.
TGCAGTGCTTTAGTGGGAGACATTCAGTACTTC
CSALVGDIQYF
>.|TRBV7-9|TRBJ2-3|TRBD1
TGTGCCAGCAGCAGCAGGGGGCGCGGGGTAGATACGCAGTATTTT
CASSSRGRGVDTQYF
>few|TRBV6-5|TRBJ2-1|.
TGTGCCAGCAGTTCCCCCGACTCGTACAATGAGCAGTTCTTC
CASSSPDSYNEQFF
>.|TRBV5-4|TRBJ2-1|TRBD1
TGTGCCAGCAGCGAAGACAGGGGGGCTTCTCTCAATGAGCAGTTCTTC
CASSEDRGASLNEQFF
>.|TRBV5-8|TRBJ1-1|.
TGTGCCAGCAGTCAATGGAACACTGAAGCTTTCTTT
CASSQWNTEAFF
>.|TRBV5-4|TRBJ1-4|.
TGTGCCAGCAGCCGTAGGGAGGACTCAACTAATGAAAAACTGTTTTTT
CASSRREDSTNEKLFF